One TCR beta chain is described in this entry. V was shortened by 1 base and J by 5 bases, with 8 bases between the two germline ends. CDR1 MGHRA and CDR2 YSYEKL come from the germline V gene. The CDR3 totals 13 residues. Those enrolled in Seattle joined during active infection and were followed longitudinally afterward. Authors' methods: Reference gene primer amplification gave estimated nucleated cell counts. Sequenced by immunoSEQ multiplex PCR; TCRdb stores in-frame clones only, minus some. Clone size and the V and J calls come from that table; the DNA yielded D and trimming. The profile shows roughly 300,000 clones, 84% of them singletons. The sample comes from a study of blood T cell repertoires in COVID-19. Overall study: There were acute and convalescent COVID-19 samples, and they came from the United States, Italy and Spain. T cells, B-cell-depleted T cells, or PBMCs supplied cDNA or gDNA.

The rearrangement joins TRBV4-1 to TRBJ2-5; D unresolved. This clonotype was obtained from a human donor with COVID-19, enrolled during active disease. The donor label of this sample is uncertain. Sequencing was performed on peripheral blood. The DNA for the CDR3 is TGCGCCAGCAGCCAAGTGGGCAGGGAGACCCAGTACTTC. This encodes CASSQVGRETQYF.